The TCR beta chain under discussion was sequenced for a study of blood T cell repertoires in COVID-19. CDR3 length: 14 amino acids. Deletions cut 3 bases from V and 4 bases from J, with 13 bases between. Germline V gives CDR1 SQVTM, CDR2 ANQGSEA. Using immunoSEQ multiplex PCR, the repertoire was profiled, and TCRdb retains in-frame clones only, with some absent. The table has some 290,000 clones, 90% seen once. The chain joins TRBV29-1 to TRBJ1-5; D uncertain. Sequencing input: peripheral blood. The sequence came from a woman in her 30s with COVID-19, enrolled during active disease. DNA for the CDR3: TGCAGCGTTGATGGGCCCACTGAGAATCAGCCCCAGCATTTT. It is translated as CSVDGPTENQPQHF.